The TCR beta chain under discussion was sequenced for a study of shared clonotypes between healthy human individuals. Terminally differentiated effector memory CD45RA+ cells were excluded by CCR7 positive selection of CD45RO-negative cells. This CDR3 contains 14 residues. Looked up from germline, CDR1 is SGHAT and CDR2 is FQDESV (reference sequence). With 1 base removed from V and 4 bases from J, the gap between germline ends came to 10 bases. As to this clone: The antigen remains undetermined.

General observations from the study: Sharing across a few donors was seen in 4% to 6.5% of naive CD4 clonotypes.

Profiled with immunoSEQ multiplex PCR; TCRdb holds only in-frame clones, not every one. The data show about 2.2 million clones, roughly 91% seen once. What was sequenced was naive CD8+ T cells from PBMCs. The chain employs TRBV11-1 and TRBJ1-1; D gene ambiguous. This TCR was recovered from a man between 18 and 29 years old in good health. Some clones in this sample may be carry-over from other donors' samples. CDR3 in DNA: TGTGCCAGCAGCTTAGAGCGTCTCGGCACTGAAGCTTTCTTT. As protein: CASSLERLGTEAFF.